The rows below give T cell receptor beta chains drawn from one sample of a study of CD8 T cells in ankylosing spondylitis. TCRdb re-called the 5' RACE reads through MiXCR, storing one row per CDR3 protein. This table has approximately 250,000 distinct CDR3 sequences, approximately 10% appearing once. Sequenced input: blood, either unsorted or a sorted T cell fraction (not recorded which). All receptors derive from a male donor with ankylosing spondylitis or in good health (not recorded which). CDR3s include the opening cysteine and the closing phenylalanine or tryptophan. D genes are given only for firm matches. Rows give clone size only sometimes, using once, few, many, or a class for an expanded clone.

d_call | j_call | clone_size | v_call | cdr3_aa | cdr3_nt
. | TRBJ2-7 | few | TRBV5-1 | CTSSFGYEQYF | TGCACCAGCAGCTTTGGTTACGAGCAGTACTTC
. | TRBJ2-7 | few | TRBV5-6 | CASSSDAYYEQYF | TGTGCCAGCAGCTCCGACGCATACTACGAGCAGTACTTC
TRBD2 | TRBJ2-1 | many | TRBV3-1 | CASSHTSGGVQEQFF | TGTGCCAGCAGCCACACTAGCGGGGGGGTTCAGGAGCAGTTCTTC
. | TRBJ1-2 | . | TRBV10-2 | CASTTTDLILYGYTF | TGCGCCAGCACCACTACAGACCTAATCCTCTATGGCTACACCTTC
TRBD2 | TRBJ2-1 | many | TRBV27 | CASSSGLGERNEQFF | TGTGCCAGCAGTTCCGGACTAGGGGAGAGGAATGAGCAGTTCTTC
. | TRBJ2-1 | many | TRBV7-9 | CASSFTRSLYNEQFF | TGTGCCAGCAGCTTTACTAGGTCTCTCTACAATGAGCAGTTCTTC
. | TRBJ1-1 | . | TRBV11-2 | CASSFSENTEAFF | TGTGCCAGCAGCTTTTCGGAGAACACTGAAGCTTTCTTT
TRBD2 | TRBJ2-1 | many | TRBV20-1 | CSASRSTSGGHYNEQFF | TGCAGTGCTTCTAGATCGACTAGCGGGGGACACTACAATGAGCAGTTCTTC
TRBD1 | TRBJ1-6 | many | TRBV6-1 | CASKGQGNSPLHF | TGTGCCAGCAAGGGACAGGGCAATTCACCCCTCCACTTT
. | TRBJ1-4 | . | TRBV11-2 | CASSLEVKLFF | TGTGCCAGCAGCTTAGAGGTGAAACTGTTTTTT
. | TRBJ1-1 | many | TRBV10-3 | CAISESKSVTNTEAFF | TGTGCCATCAGTGAGTCGAAGTCAGTGACGAACACTGAAGCTTTCTTT
. | TRBJ2-7 | many | TRBV12-3/TRBV12-4 | CASSFRGHKKQYF | TGTGCCAGCAGTTTTCGGGGACATAAGAAGCAGTACTTC
. | TRBJ1-1 | many | TRBV20-1 | CSAPLEAEAFF | TGCAGTGCTCCTTTGGAGGCTGAAGCTTTCTTT
. | TRBJ2-5 | . | TRBV20-1 | CSARDPQTQYF | TGCAGTGCTAGAGACCCCCAGACCCAGTACTTC
TRBD2 | TRBJ2-5 | many | TRBV5-1 | CASSPSGGAGETQYF | TGCGCCAGCAGCCCCAGCGGGGGGGCCGGGGAGACCCAGTACTTC
. | TRBJ2-7 | many | TRBV15 | CATSRDDNYEQYF | TGTGCCACCAGCAGAGATGATAACTACGAGCAGTACTTC
. | TRBJ1-4 | many | TRBV7-2 | CASSGRGGNEKLFF | TGTGCCAGCAGCGGGCGGGGTGGTAATGAAAAACTGTTTTTT
TRBD2 | TRBJ2-1 | many | TRBV5-5 | CASSLLLAGNEQFF | TGTGCCAGCAGCTTGCTGCTAGCGGGTAATGAGCAGTTCTTC
. | TRBJ2-4 | many | TRBV7-9 | CASSPGNIQYF | TGTGCCAGCAGCCCGGGGAACATTCAGTACTTC
TRBD1 | TRBJ2-7 | many | TRBV25-1 | CASSETGVLPYEQYF | TGTGCCAGCAGTGAAACAGGGGTTCTTCCCTACGAGCAGTACTTC
TRBD2 | TRBJ2-3 | many | TRBV24-1 | CATSDATSGSTDTQYF | TGTGCCACCAGTGATGCGACTAGCGGGAGCACAGATACGCAGTATTTT
TRBD2 | TRBJ2-5 | many | TRBV12-3/TRBV12-4 | CASTLAFTSGKETQYF | TGTGCCAGCACCCTTGCTTTTACTAGCGGGAAAGAGACCCAGTACTTC
. | TRBJ2-1 | many | TRBV27 | CASSLLTGRSYNEQFF | TGTGCCAGCAGTTTATTAACTGGACGCTCCTACAATGAGCAGTTCTTC
. | TRBJ2-5 | many | TRBV7-9 | CASRQDGLRYF | TGTGCCAGCAGACAGGACGGACTTCGGTACTTC
TRBD1 | TRBJ1-6 | few | TRBV11-1 | CASSLWRDRSSFAYNSPLHF | TGTGCCAGCAGCTTATGGCGGGACAGGTCCTCTTTCGCCTATAATTCACCCCTCCACTTT
. | TRBJ1-1 | few | TRBV18 | CASSPRAGADTEAFF | TGTGCCAGCTCACCACGGGCAGGCGCAGACACTGAAGCTTTCTTT
. | TRBJ1-2 | many | TRBV15 | CATSRDRKDGYTF | TGTGCCACCAGCAGAGATCGGAAAGATGGCTACACCTTC
. | TRBJ2-2 | . | TRBV5-1 | CASSLEQVPNTGELFF | TGCGCCAGCAGCTTGGAACAGGTTCCGAACACCGGGGAGCTGTTTTTT
. | TRBJ2-7 | many | TRBV3-1 | CASSQDTAGVYEQYF | TGTGCCAGCAGCCAAGATACGGCAGGAGTTTACGAGCAGTACTTC
. | TRBJ2-2 | . | TRBV25-1 | CASSNDSPRTGELFF | TGTGCCAGCAGTAACGACAGTCCCCGCACCGGGGAGCTGTTTTTT
. | TRBJ2-1 | many | TRBV4-2 | CASSPPPGWEHWSEQFF | TGTGCCAGCAGCCCACCGCCAGGGTGGGAGCATTGGAGTGAGCAGTTCTTC
. | TRBJ1-2 | many | TRBV5-1 | CASRSAQQVTNYGYTF | TGCGCCAGCAGGAGCGCCCAGCAGGTGACTAACTATGGCTACACCTTC
TRBD1 | TRBJ2-7 | . | TRBV20-1 | CSARGGTGNSYEQYF | TGCAGTGCTAGAGGCGGGACAGGGAACTCCTACGAGCAGTACTTC
. | TRBJ2-6 | . | TRBV28 | CASSPLGSGANVLTF | TGTGCCAGCAGCCCCTTAGGCTCTGGGGCCAACGTCCTGACTTTC
. | TRBJ2-7 | . | TRBV30 | CAWSRRGGSFYEQYF | TGTGCCTGGAGTAGACGCGGGGGCAGTTTCTACGAGCAGTACTTC
TRBD1 | TRBJ1-1 | . | TRBV7-9 | CASSLAPDRANTEAFF | TGTGCCAGCAGCTTAGCCCCTGACAGGGCCAACACTGAAGCTTTCTTT
TRBD1 | TRBJ2-7 | few | TRBV5-1 | CASSLGGTGMYEQYF | TGCGCCAGCAGCTTGGGTGGGACAGGGATGTACGAGCAGTACTTC
. | TRBJ2-2 | many | TRBV5-1 | CASSLTGDTGELFF | TGCGCCAGCAGCCTGACTGGAGACACCGGGGAGCTGTTTTTT
. | TRBJ1-4 | many | TRBV7-2 | CASSPRGGTATNEKLFF | TGTGCCAGCAGTCCACGGGGAGGTACCGCAACTAATGAAAAACTGTTTTTT
. | TRBJ2-7 | many | TRBV20-1 | CSAREAGAHEQYF | TGCAGTGCTAGAGAAGCAGGGGCCCACGAGCAGTACTTC
. | TRBJ2-5 | few | TRBV20-1 | CSARRTVETQYF | TGCAGTGCCCGCAGGACAGTTGAGACCCAGTACTTC
. | TRBJ1-3 | many | TRBV6-1 | CASSTGTSGNTIYF | TGTGCCAGCAGTACAGGGACCTCTGGAAACACCATATATTTT
. | TRBJ2-1 | . | TRBV5-1 | CSSSLFGNEQFF | TGCTCCAGCAGCTTGTTCGGGAATGAGCAGTTCTTC
. | TRBJ2-2 | . | TRBV20-1 | CSASGTSTGELFF | TGCAGTGCCTCGGGGACCTCCACCGGGGAGCTGTTTTTT
. | TRBJ2-5 | . | TRBV20-1 | CSANDELRYRTQYF | TGCAGTGCTAATGATGAGCTACGTTATCGGACCCAGTACTTC
. | TRBJ2-3 | many | TRBV5-1 | CASSLGQARGDTQYF | TGCGCCAGCAGCTTGGGACAGGCACGGGGAGATACGCAGTATTTT
. | TRBJ1-5 | few | TRBV5-6 | CASSLFAGAWEPQHF | TGTGCCAGCAGCTTGTTTGCGGGGGCTTGGGAGCCCCAGCATTTT
. | TRBJ2-7 | many | TRBV18 | CASSPTTGTEQYF | TGTGCCAGCTCACCGACGACCGGGACAGAGCAGTACTTC
. | TRBJ1-6 | few | TRBV3-1 | CASSQSGGVGNSPLHF | TGTGCCAGCAGCCAATCCGGCGGAGTCGGTAATTCACCCCTCCACTTT
TRBD1 | TRBJ1-1 | . | TRBV7-2 | CASSLWQGDPEAFF | TGTGCCAGCAGCTTATGGCAGGGGGACCCTGAAGCTTTCTTT
. | TRBJ1-1 | many | TRBV27 | CASSFQTNTEAFF | TGTGCCAGCAGTTTTCAGACGAACACTGAAGCTTTCTTT
. | TRBJ2-3 | . | TRBV5-1 | CASTTDSSTDTQYF | TGCGCCAGCACGACAGATTCTAGCACAGATACGCAGTATTTT
. | TRBJ2-1 | many | TRBV7-9 | CASSPPGKFGNEQFF | TGTGCCAGCAGCCCGCCAGGGAAGTTTGGGAATGAGCAGTTCTTC
. | TRBJ2-3 | many | TRBV5-1 | CASSSSGVGDTQYF | TGCGCCAGCAGCTCCTCAGGGGTCGGGGATACGCAGTATTTT
TRBD2 | TRBJ2-4 | many | TRBV5-1 | CASSLVAGDLGGNIQYF | TGCGCCAGCAGCTTGGTGGCGGGAGACCTAGGTGGGAACATTCAGTACTTC
TRBD1 | TRBJ2-2 | many | TRBV5-1 | CASSLQGAPNTGELFF | TGCGCCAGCAGCTTACAGGGGGCTCCGAACACCGGGGAGCTGTTTTTT
. | TRBJ1-1 | many | TRBV15 | CATSPVKRGEAFF | TGTGCCACCAGCCCCGTGAAAAGGGGTGAAGCTTTCTTT
. | TRBJ1-3 | many | TRBV11-3 | CASSLGMQLSGNTIYF | TGTGCCAGCAGCTTAGGGATGCAACTTTCTGGAAACACCATATATTTT
. | TRBJ2-5 | many | TRBV20-1 | CSARGFGETQYF | TGCAGTGCTAGGGGGTTCGGTGAGACCCAGTACTTC
. | TRBJ2-7 | many | TRBV29-1 | CSVLSGSEQYF | TGCAGCGTTTTATCCGGAAGCGAGCAGTACTTC